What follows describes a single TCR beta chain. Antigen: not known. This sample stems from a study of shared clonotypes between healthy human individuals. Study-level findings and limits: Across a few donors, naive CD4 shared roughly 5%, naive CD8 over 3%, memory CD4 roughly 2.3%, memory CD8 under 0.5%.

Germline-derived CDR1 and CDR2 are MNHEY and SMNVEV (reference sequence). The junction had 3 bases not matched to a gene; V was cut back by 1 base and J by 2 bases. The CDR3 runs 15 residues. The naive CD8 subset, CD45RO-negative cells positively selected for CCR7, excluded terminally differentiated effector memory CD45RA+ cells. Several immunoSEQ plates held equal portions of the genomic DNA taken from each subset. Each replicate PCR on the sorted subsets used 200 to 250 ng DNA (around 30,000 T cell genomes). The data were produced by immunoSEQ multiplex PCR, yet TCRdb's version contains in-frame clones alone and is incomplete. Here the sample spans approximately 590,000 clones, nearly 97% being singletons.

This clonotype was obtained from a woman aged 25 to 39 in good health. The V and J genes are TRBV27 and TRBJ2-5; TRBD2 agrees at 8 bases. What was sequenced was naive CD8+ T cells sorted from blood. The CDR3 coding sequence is TGTGCCAGCAGTTTATTAGCGGGGAAACAAGAGACCCAGTACTTC. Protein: CASSLLAGKQETQYF.